What follows is one T cell receptor beta chain and its context. An end of the junction differs from the germline gene, which may be a read error. The CDR3 has 14 amino acids. The germline gives CDR1 MDHEN, CDR2 SYDVKM. The researchers obtained blood RNA from unsorted whole blood and also extracted germline DNA. A constant-region primer primed TCR beta cDNA synthesis from about 530 ng of total RNA. ARM-PCR, slightly modified, supplied the TCR beta libraries through three nested multiplex PCR rounds. Rounds one and two of PCR, each of around 9 cycles, were primed with TRBV1-TRBV30 forward primers and a C-beta reverse primer. TCRdb independently ran MiXCR on the multiplex PCR reads; one entry per CDR3 protein. This sample has hundreds of thousands of distinct CDR3 sequences, with about 62% found just once. The record originates from a study of tumor-infiltrating lymphocytes in primary liver carcinoma.

The source is a man in his forties or fifties with primary liver carcinoma and hepatitis B virus infection. This chain joins TRBV28 and TRBJ1-5; D is undetermined. Sequenced input: peripheral blood. The CDR3 reads CASCFGLNNQPQHF. The CDR3 nucleotides are TGTGCCAGCTGTTTCGGCCTGAACAATCAGCCCCAGCATTTT.